The clone carrying this T cell receptor beta chain was detected ten times or more. The target antigen is unknown. Germline CDR1 LGHDT, CDR2 YNNKEL (reference sequence). CDR3 length: 14 residues. V lost 4 bases and J 1 base, leaving 10 bases between the germline ends. The data were taken from a study of T cells in Graves' hyperthyroidism and ophthalmopathy. About the study: Specimen type is peripheral blood, collected at initial diagnosis prior to any treatment. Findings and caveats of the study: Blood also carried most thyroid clonotypes expanded above 0.001. The model's output predicted ophthalmopathy at a median of about 6.5 months prior to onset.

Those patients with uncontrolled infection, other autoimmune disease, pregnancy or lactation were excluded. Amplification of TCR beta CDR3 regions was performed using RNA transcripts as template. In the first-round RT-PCR of the TCR CDR3, the HTBI primer set was used. One entry per CDR3 protein results from TCRdb running MiXCR on the multiplex PCR reads. Of nearly 250,000 distinct CDR3 sequences listed, roughly 15% were seen once; the top ten hold approximately 30%. Sequences were obtained from blood. The rearrangement uses TRBV3-1 and TRBJ1-1, with a tentative D call TRBD1 (5 bases). This receptor was identified in a woman between 18 and 30 years old with Graves' ophthalmopathy. CDR3 in DNA: TGTGCCAGCAGCCCGGGACCCGGGAACACTGAAGCTTTCTTT. Amino acids: CASSPGPGNTEAFF.